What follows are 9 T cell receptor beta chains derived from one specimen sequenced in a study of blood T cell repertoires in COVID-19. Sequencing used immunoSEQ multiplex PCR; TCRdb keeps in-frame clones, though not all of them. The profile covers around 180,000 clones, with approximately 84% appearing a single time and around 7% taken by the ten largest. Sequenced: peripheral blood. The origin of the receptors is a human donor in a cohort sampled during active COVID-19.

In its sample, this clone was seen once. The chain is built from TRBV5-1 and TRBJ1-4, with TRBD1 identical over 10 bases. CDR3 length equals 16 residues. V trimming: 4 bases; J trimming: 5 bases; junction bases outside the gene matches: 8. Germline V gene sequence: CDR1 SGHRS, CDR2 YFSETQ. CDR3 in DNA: TGCGCCAGCAGCCCCTGGGACAGGGGCCGAAATGAAAAACTGTTTTTT. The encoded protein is CASSPWDRGRNEKLFF.

CDR3 amino acids: CASSLPVGALHF. The CDR3, as DNA: TGTGCCAGCAGCCTCCCGGTAGGGGCCCTCCACTTT. The chain uses TRBV7-9 and TRBJ1-6; the D gene is possibly TRBD1 (5 bases). V lost 5 bases to trimming and J lost 14 bases, with 13 bases between them. CDR1 SEHNR and CDR2 FQNEAQ come from the germline V gene (reference sequence). The CDR3 extends over 12 amino acids.

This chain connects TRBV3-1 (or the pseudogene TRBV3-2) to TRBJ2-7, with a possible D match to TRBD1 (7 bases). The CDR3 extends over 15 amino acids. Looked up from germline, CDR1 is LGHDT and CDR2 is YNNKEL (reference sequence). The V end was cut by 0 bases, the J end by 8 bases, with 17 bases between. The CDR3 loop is CASSQEGFRGVKQYF. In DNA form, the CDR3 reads TGTGCCAGCAGCCAAGAGGGCTTCAGGGGGGTGAAGCAGTACTTC.

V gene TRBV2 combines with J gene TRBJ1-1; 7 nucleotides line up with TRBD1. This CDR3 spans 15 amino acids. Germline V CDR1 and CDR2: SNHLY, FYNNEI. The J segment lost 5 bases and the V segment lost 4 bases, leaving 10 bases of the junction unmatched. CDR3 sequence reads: CASSVRQGSITEAFF. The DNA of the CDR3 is TGTGCCAGCAGTGTACGACAGGGCAGTATAACTGAAGCTTTCTTT.

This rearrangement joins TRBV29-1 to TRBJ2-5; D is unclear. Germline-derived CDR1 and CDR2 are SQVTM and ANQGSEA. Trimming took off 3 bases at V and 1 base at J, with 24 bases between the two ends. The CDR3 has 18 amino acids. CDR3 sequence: CSVEIVSPEFRIQETQYF. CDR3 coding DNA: TGCAGCGTTGAGATCGTCTCCCCGGAGTTTAGAATCCAAGAGACCCAGTACTTC.

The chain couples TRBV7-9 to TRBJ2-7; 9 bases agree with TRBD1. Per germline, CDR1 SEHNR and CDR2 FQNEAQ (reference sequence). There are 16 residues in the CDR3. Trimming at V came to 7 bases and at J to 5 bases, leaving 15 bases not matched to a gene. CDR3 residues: CASKLGGDRVGNEQYF. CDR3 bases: TGTGCCAGCAAACTGGGAGGGGACAGGGTTGGTAACGAGCAGTACTTC.

CDR3 coding DNA: TGCGCCAGCAGCCGCCTCGTGGGAAGGGGCACTGAAGCTTTCTTT. Translating gives CASSRLVGRGTEAFF. The chain couples TRBV5-1 to TRBJ1-1; D is perhaps TRBD1 (5 bases). In germline, CDR1 is SGHRS, CDR2 YFSETQ. Between the trimmed V and J ends, which lost 4 bases and 4 bases, there was a span of 17 bases. The length of the CDR3 is 15 residues. Based on the CDR3 plus reference TRBV5-1 and TRBJ1-1, the full variable domain is KAGVTQTPRYLIKTRGQQVTLSCSPISGHRSVSWYQQTPGQGLQFLFEYFSETQRNKGNFPGRFSGRQFSNSRSEMNVSTLELGDSALYLCASSRLVGRGTEAFFGQGTRLTVV.

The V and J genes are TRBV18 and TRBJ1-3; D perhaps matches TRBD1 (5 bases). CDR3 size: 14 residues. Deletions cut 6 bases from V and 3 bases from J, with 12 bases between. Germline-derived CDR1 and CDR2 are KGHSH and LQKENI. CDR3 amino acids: CASSPAGFGNTIYF. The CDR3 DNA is TGTGCCAGCTCGCCTGCAGGGTTTGGAAACACCATATATTTT.

Here the CDR3 reads CASSLGHAGNTIYF. CDR3 nucleotide sequence: TGTGCCAGCAGCTTAGGGCACGCTGGAAACACCATATATTTT. The chain is built from TRBV11-2 and TRBJ1-3; D ambiguous. CDR3 length: 14 residues. Germline V gene data show CDR1 as SGHAT and CDR2 as FQNNGV. Trimming pared 1 base from V and 2 bases from J, leaving 6 bases between.